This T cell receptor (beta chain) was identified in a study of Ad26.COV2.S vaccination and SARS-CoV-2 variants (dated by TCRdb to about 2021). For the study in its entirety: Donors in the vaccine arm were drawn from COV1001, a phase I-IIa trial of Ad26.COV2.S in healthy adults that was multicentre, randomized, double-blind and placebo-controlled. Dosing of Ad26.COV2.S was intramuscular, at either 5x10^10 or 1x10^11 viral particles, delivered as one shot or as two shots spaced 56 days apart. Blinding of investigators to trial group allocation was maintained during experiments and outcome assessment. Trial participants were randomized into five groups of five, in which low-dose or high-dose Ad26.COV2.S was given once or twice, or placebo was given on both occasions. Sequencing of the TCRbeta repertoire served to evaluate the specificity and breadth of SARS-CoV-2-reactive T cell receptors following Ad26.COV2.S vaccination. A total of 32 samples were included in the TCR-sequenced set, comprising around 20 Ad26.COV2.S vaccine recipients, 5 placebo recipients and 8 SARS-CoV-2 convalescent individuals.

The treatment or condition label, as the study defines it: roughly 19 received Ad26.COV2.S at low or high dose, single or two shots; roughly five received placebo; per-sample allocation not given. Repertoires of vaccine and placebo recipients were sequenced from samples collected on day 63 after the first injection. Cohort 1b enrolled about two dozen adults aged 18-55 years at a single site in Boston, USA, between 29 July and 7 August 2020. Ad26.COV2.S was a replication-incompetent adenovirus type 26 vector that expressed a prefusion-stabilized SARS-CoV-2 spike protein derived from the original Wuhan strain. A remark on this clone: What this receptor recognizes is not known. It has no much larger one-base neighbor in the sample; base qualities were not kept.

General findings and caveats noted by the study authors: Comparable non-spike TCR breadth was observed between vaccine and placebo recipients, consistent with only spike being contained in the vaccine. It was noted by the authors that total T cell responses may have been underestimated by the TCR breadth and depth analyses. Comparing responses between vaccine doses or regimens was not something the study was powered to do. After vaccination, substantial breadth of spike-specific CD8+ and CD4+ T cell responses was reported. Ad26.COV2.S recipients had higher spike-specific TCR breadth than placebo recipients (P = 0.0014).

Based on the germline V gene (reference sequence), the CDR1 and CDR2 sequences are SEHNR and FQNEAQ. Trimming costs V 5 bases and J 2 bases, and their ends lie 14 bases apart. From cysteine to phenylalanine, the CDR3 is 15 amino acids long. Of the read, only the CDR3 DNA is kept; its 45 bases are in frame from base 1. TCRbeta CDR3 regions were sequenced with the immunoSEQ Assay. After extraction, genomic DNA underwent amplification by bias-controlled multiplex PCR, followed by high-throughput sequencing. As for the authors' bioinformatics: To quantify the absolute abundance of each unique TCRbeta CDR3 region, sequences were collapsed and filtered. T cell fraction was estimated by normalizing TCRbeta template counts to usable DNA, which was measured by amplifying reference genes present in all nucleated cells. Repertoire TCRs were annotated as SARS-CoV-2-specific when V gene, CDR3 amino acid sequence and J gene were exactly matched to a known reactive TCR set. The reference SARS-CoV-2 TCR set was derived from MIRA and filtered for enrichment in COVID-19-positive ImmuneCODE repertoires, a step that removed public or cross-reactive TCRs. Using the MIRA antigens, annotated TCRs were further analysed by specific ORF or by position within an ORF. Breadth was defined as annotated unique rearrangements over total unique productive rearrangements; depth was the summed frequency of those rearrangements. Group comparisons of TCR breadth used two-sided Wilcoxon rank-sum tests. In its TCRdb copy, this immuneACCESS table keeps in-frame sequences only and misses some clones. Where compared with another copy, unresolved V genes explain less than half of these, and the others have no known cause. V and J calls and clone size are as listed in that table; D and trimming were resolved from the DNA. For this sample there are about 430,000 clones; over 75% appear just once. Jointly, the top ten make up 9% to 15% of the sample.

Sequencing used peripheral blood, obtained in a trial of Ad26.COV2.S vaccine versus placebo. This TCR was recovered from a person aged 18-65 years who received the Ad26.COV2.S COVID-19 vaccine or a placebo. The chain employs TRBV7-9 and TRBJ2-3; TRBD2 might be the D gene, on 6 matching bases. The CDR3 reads CASSQRGLITDTQYF. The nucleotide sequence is TGTGCCAGCAGCCAGAGGGGACTTATCACAGATACGCAGTATTTT.